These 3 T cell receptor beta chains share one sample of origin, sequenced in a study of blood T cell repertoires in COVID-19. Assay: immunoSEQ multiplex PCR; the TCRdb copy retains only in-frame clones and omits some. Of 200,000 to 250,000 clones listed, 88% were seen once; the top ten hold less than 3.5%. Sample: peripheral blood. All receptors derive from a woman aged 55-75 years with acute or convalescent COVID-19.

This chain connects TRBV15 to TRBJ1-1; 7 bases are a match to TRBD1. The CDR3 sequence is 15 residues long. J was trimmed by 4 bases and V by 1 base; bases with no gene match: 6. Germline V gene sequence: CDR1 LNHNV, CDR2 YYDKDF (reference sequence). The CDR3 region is CATSRVRGGSTEAFF. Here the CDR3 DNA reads TGTGCCACCAGCAGAGTAAGAGGGGGCTCCACTGAAGCTTTCTTT.

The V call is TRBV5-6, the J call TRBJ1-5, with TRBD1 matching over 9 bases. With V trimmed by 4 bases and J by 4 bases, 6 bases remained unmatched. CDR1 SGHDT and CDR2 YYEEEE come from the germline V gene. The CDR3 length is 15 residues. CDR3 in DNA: TGTGCCAGCAGCACGGTGGGACAGGGTAATCAGCCCCAGCATTTT. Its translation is CASSTVGQGNQPQHF.

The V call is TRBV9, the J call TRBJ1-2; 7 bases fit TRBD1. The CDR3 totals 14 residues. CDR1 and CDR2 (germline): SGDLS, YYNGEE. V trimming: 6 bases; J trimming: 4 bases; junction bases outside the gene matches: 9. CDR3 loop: CASTGTATAYGYTF. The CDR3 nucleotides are TGTGCCAGCACTGGGACAGCGACGGCCTATGGCTACACCTTC. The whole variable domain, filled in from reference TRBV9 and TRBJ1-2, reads DSGVTQTPKHLITATGQRVTLRCSPRSGDLSVYWYQQSLDQGLQFLIQYYNGEERAKGNILERFSAQQFPDLHSELNLSSLELGDSALYFCASTGTATAYGYTFGSGTRLTVV.